The entry that follows covers one T cell receptor beta chain sequence. The table came from immunoSEQ multiplex PCR; TCRdb's copy has only in-frame clones and leaves some out. The sample lists 250,000 to 350,000 clones, about 90% occurring once. The sample comes from a study of blood T cell repertoires in COVID-19. The CDR3 sequence is 13 residues long. CDR1 SQVTM and CDR2 ANQGSEA come from the germline V gene. With 7 bases removed from V and 2 bases from J, the gap between germline ends came to 14 bases. The source of this sequence is a woman in her twenties or thirties who had recovered from COVID-19. This chain uses TRBV29-1 with TRBJ2-5; possible D gene TRBD2, 6 bases. The sequencing sample was made of PBMCs or T cells enriched from blood (not recorded which). The CDR3 bases are TGCAGCGCGTCCGCCCGGGGGCAAGAGACCCAGTACTTC. Protein sequence: CSASARGQETQYF. The full variable domain, rest sourced from reference TRBV29-1 and TRBJ2-5, is SAVISQKPSRDICQRGTSLTIQCQVDSQVTMMFWYRQQPGQSLTLIATANQGSEATYESGFVIDKFPISRPNLTFSTLTVSNMSPEDSSIYLCSASARGQETQYFGPGTRLLVL.